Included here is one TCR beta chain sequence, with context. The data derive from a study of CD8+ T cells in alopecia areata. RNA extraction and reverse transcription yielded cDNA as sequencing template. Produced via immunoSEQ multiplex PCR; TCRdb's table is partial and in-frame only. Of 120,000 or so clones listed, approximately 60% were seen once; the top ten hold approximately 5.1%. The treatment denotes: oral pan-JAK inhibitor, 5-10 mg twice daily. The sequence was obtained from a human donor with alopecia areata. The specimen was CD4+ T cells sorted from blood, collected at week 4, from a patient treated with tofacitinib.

This CDR3 is CATGTYEQYF. The CDR3, as DNA: TGTGCCACAGGAACCTACGAGCAGTACTTC. The gene calls are TRBV28 and TRBJ2-7; D is unclear. The CDR3 is 10 amino acids. Germline V gene lookup returns CDR1 MDHEN and CDR2 SYDVKM. Trimming pared 10 bases from V and 2 bases from J, leaving 6 bases between.